A single T cell receptor beta chain is shown here with its context. Its cognate antigen is unknown. The sample originates from a study of cytomegalovirus exposure and HLA in healthy donors. The overall study: HLA-typed donors were the source of 83 million or so unique TCRs, which an early data release held. Study observations and caveats: A highly shared variant cluster was judged a likely technical artifact. In vitro work confirmed that a few CMV-associated chains recognize CMV antigens. What TCR beta sequences reportedly achieved was accurate prediction of HLA-A and HLA-B alleles in most subjects.

Primers for the PCR totalled 60 Vbeta and 13 Jbeta. Some clones are missing from TCRdb's copy, which holds only in-frame ones; the method was immunoSEQ multiplex PCR. The table has around 190,000 clones, more than 70% seen once. The CDR3 extends over 15 amino acids. Trimming cost V 7 bases and J 6 bases; bases outside gene matches: 4. The germline CDR1 and CDR2 sequences are SNHLY and FYNNEI. The clonotype originates from a man between 40 and 49 years old in good health and CMV-seropositive. The chain recombines TRBV2 with TRBJ2-1; 15 bases fit TRBD2. Sequencing was done on a sample of PBMCs. The CDR3 DNA is TGTGCCAGCAAGGTGGGACTAGCGGGAGGCAATGAGCAGTTCTTC. This codes for CASKVGLAGGNEQFF.